The rows below give T cell receptor beta chains drawn from one sample of a study of cytomegalovirus exposure and HLA in healthy donors. Clones were read by immunoSEQ multiplex PCR, and TCRdb kept only the in-frame ones, dropping some. The data show roughly 75,000 clones, just under 85% seen once. What was sequenced was PBMCs. All receptors come from a man younger than 40 in good health and CMV-seronegative. The CDR3 runs from the conserved cysteine through the conserved F or W. The order of the fields is CDR3 DNA, CDR3 protein, CDR3 length, J gene, V gene, D gene. The D gene is left open where the match is weak.

DNA: .
CDR3: CASSKIYRCAGRGSYEQYF
length: 19
J: TRBJ2-7
V: TRBV21-1
D: .

DNA: TGTGCCAGCAGTTACGCTAAAAGGGGTACCATTTCACCCCTCCACTTT
CDR3: CASSYAKRGTISPLHF
length: 16
J: TRBJ1-6
V: TRBV6-5
D: .

DNA: TGTGCCAGCAGCTTAGTAGATTGGACTGAAGCTTTCTTT
CDR3: CASSLVDWTEAFF
length: 13
J: TRBJ1-1
V: TRBV11-1
D: .

DNA: TGTGCCAGCAACGACGGACAGGGAAAACAAGAGACCCAGTACTTC
CDR3: CASNDGQGKQETQYF
length: 15
J: TRBJ2-5
V: TRBV2
D: TRBD1

DNA: TGCGCCAGCAGCCAAGATAGGGTTCAGGGCACTAATGAAAAACTGTTTTTT
CDR3: CASSQDRVQGTNEKLFF
length: 17
J: TRBJ1-4
V: TRBV4-3
D: .

DNA: TGTGCCAGTAGCAGACAGCCAGATAATTACGAGCAGTACTTC
CDR3: CASSRQPDNYEQYF
length: 14
J: TRBJ2-7
V: TRBV19
D: .

DNA: TGTGCCAGCAGCGTATTCCAGGGTCCCAGGCCCTACAATGAGCAGTTCTTC
CDR3: CASSVFQGPRPYNEQFF
length: 17
J: TRBJ2-1
V: TRBV9
D: .

DNA: TGTGCCAGCAGTTTCGGTTCTGGCGGCGGAGATACGCAGTATTTT
CDR3: CASSFGSGGGDTQYF
length: 15
J: TRBJ2-3
V: TRBV7-8
D: .

DNA: TGTGCCAGCAGTTTCTCTCGGGCGGGCGCCGGGGAGCTGTTTTTT
CDR3: CASSFSRAGAGELFF
length: 15
J: TRBJ2-2
V: TRBV27
D: .

DNA: TGTGCCAGCAGCGTAAATCAGGGGGGCTCCTACAATGAGCAGTTCTTC
CDR3: CASSVNQGGSYNEQFF
length: 16
J: TRBJ2-1
V: TRBV9
D: .

DNA: TGTGCCAGCTCATCGGACAGTTACTCCTACAATGAGCAGTTCTTC
CDR3: CASSSDSYSYNEQFF
length: 15
J: TRBJ2-1
V: TRBV18
D: .

DNA: TGTGCCAGCAGCTCCGCTCGAACGGAAAGGGGGACGGATGGCTACACCTTC
CDR3: CASSSARTERGTDGYTF
length: 17
J: TRBJ1-2
V: TRBV7-9
D: .

DNA: TGTGCCAGCAGCACGGGACTAGCGGGAGTAGAGACCCAGTACTTC
CDR3: CASSTGLAGVETQYF
length: 15
J: TRBJ2-5
V: TRBV5-6
D: TRBD2

DNA: TGTGCCAGCAGCTTTCTATCCGGGACAGGACAAGAGACCCAGTACTTC
CDR3: CASSFLSGTGQETQYF
length: 16
J: TRBJ2-5
V: TRBV11-3
D: TRBD1

DNA: TGTGCCAGCAGTGGCCAGGGGGGCTGGGATACGCAGTATTTT
CDR3: CASSGQGGWDTQYF
length: 14
J: TRBJ2-3
V: TRBV2
D: .